The 10 T cell receptor beta chains below were found in one sample sequenced in a study of blood T cells in healthy people across ages. A second 7 to 11 cycle PCR used barcoded and J-beta primers. From the 5' RACE reads, TCRdb called clonotypes with MiXCR, one entry per CDR3 protein. There are 650,000 to 1,000,000 distinct CDR3 sequences in the sample; around 45% occur only once, and 15% to 20% lies in the top ten. The sequencing sample was made of blood. The source is a man older than 75 in good health.

This clonotype was counted a few times. The gene calls are TRBV4-1 and TRBJ2-1; TRBD2 agrees at 9 bases. CDR3 length: 16 amino acids. J gave up 5 bases and V 2 bases, and 7 bases lay outside the gene matches. The V gene's germline CDR1 is MGHRA and CDR2 YSYEKL. The CDR3 here is CASSQLTASGDNEQFF. CDR3 sequence (DNA): TGCGCCAGCAGCCAATTAACCGCTAGCGGGGACAATGAGCAGTTCTTC.

This clonotype was detected only once. One end of the junction fails to match germline, which may point to a read error. This chain joins TRBV7-7 and TRBJ2-2; a possible D gene is TRBD2 (5 bases). Looked up from germline, CDR1 is SSHAT and CDR2 is FNYEAQ (reference sequence). The CDR3 runs to 14 residues. The DNA for the CDR3 is TGTGCTAGCAGCTTTAGTGTGGATCATGGGGAGTTGTTTTTT. This sequence encodes CASSFSVDHGELFF.

The chain carries TRBV27 and TRBJ2-2; D ambiguous. The V gene lost 4 bases and the J gene lost 6 bases, with 18 bases spanning the gap. The CDR3 length is 16 residues. Germline V CDR1 and CDR2: MNHEY, SMNVEV (reference sequence). For the CDR3, the DNA is TGTGCCAGCAGTTCTCCTCCGGGCCGCAGATCCGGGGAGCTGTTTTTT. Residues: CASSSPPGRRSGELFF.

CDR3 in DNA: TGCAGCGTTGAATTGGACGCCCTTACCTACAATGAGCAGTTCTTC. It specifies CSVELDALTYNEQFF. V usage is TRBV29-1 and J usage is TRBJ2-1; D uncertain. CDR1 and CDR2 from the germline V gene are SQVTM and ANQGSEA. The CDR3 totals 15 residues. Trimming took off 2 bases at V and 2 bases at J, with 13 bases between the two ends.

The chain joins TRBV20-1 to TRBJ1-6, with D perhaps matching TRBD1 (5 bases). In germline, CDR1 is DFQATT, CDR2 SNEGSKA (reference sequence). The ends were cut back, 5 bases at V and 6 bases at J, with 14 bases in the middle. The CDR3 sequence is 14 residues long. CDR3: CSASEDSFNSPLHF. As DNA, the CDR3 is TGCAGTGCTTCCGAAGACAGCTTTAATTCACCCCTCCACTTT.

The rearrangement uses TRBV6-2 or TRBV6-3 and TRBJ2-1, with 12 bases lining up with TRBD2. V trimming: 0 bases; J trimming: 10 bases; junction bases outside the gene matches: 4. Germline lookup yields CDR1 MNHEY and CDR2 SVGEGT. CDR3 length: 15 residues. The CDR3 DNA reads TGTGCCAGCAGTTACTCGACTAGCGGGAGTAAGGAGCAGTTCTTC. Protein: CASSYSTSGSKEQFF.

This clonotype was counted once. The chain employs TRBV7-9 and TRBJ1-2, with D maybe TRBD1 (5 bases). Germline V gene lookup returns CDR1 SEHNR and CDR2 FQNEAQ (reference sequence). Trimming removed 3 bases at V and 7 bases at J, with 15 bases between. The CDR3 contains 14 residues. The CDR3 nucleotides read TGTGCCAGCAGCTTGAGACAGTTAATGGCTGGCTACACCTTC. This sequence encodes CASSLRQLMAGYTF.

V and J are TRBV3-1 and TRBJ1-2; D unresolved. Trimming cost V 1 base and J 3 bases, with 12 bases left between them. The germline gives CDR1 LGHDT, CDR2 YNNKEL (reference sequence). The CDR3 is 15 residues long. The CDR3 is CASSQATTRDYGYTF. The CDR3, as DNA: TGTGCCAGCAGCCAAGCCACGACTCGGGACTATGGCTACACCTTC.

Note on this clonotype: A read error may produce the germline difference seen at one junction end. J is TRBJ1-1 and V is TRBV7-9; D unclear. Germline CDR1 SEHNR, CDR2 FQNEAQ (reference sequence). The CDR3 runs to 13 residues. In DNA, the CDR3 is TGTGCCAGCAGCCTACAGCCGAACACTGCAGCTTTCTTT. Residues: CASSLQPNTAAFF.

The CDR3 sequence: CASKRTEGNIQYF. CDR3 in DNA: TGTGCCAGCAAACGGACGGAGGGAAACATTCAGTACTTC. This chain uses TRBV6-1 with TRBJ2-7; a weak D match, TRBD2 (6 bases). The J call may be wrong; the DNA end is better matched by TRBJ2-4. CDR1 and CDR2 from the germline V gene are MNHNS and SASEGT. The CDR3 extends over 13 amino acids.